This T cell receptor (beta chain) was identified in a study of CD8 T cells in Susac syndrome. Whole-study findings and limits: An acknowledgment was made by the study that its TCR sequencing and HLA analysis involved relatively few individuals.

A word on this clonotype: Its antigen remains unknown.

The J segment lost 2 bases and the V segment lost 6 bases, leaving 6 bases of the junction unmatched. This CDR3 is built from 14 residues. When the RNA was reverse transcribed, random hexamers were used with an input of roughly 0.5 to 1 ug. TCRdb reprocessed the immunoSEQ multiplex PCR reads via MiXCR and lists one record per CDR3 protein. The repertoire holds roughly 110,000 distinct CDR3 sequences, with 94% as singletons. Sequencing input: CD8+ T cells from PBMCs. This chain connects TRBV12-3 or TRBV12-4 to TRBJ1-2; TRBD1 matches at 7 bases. This TCR came from a human donor with Susac syndrome. The CDR3 protein is CASSSDRVNYGYTF. The CDR3 DNA reads TGTGCCAGCAGCTCTGACAGGGTAAACTATGGCTACACCTTC.